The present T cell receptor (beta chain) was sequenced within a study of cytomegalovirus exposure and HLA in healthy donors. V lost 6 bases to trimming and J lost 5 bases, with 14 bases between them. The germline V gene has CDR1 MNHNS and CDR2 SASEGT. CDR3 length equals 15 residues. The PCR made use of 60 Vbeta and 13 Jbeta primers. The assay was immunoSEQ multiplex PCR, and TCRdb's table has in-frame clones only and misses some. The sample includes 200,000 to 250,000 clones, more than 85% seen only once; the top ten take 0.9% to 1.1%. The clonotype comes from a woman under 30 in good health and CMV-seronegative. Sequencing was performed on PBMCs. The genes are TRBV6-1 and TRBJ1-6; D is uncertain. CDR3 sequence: CASRPDPPNNSPLHF. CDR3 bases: TGTGCCAGCAGGCCAGATCCCCCCAATAATTCACCCCTCCACTTT.